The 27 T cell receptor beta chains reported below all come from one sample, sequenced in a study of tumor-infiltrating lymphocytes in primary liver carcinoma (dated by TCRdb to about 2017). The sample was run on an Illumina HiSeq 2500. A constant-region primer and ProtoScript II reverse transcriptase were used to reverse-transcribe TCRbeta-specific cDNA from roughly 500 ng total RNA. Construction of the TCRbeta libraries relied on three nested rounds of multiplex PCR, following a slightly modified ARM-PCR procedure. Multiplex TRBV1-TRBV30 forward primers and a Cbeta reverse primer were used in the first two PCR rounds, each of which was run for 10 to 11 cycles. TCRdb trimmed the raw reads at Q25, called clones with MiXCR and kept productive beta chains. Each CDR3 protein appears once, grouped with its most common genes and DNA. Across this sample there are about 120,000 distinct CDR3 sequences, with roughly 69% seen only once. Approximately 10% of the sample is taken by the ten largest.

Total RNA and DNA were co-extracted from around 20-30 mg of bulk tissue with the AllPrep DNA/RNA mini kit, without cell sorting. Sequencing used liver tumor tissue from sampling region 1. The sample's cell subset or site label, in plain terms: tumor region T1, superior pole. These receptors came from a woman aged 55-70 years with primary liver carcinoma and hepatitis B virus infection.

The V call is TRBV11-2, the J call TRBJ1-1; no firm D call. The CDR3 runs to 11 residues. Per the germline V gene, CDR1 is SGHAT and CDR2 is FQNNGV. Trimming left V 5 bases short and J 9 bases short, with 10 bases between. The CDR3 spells CASSEATKAFF. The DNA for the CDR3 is TGTGCCAGCAGCGAGGCAACAAAAGCTTTCTTT. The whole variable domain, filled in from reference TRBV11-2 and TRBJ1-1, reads EAGVAQSPRYKIIEKRQSVAFWCNPISGHATLYWYQQILGQGPKLLIQFQNNGVVDDSQLPKDRFSAERLKGVDSTLKIQPAKLEDSAVYLCASSEATKAFFGQGTRLTVV.

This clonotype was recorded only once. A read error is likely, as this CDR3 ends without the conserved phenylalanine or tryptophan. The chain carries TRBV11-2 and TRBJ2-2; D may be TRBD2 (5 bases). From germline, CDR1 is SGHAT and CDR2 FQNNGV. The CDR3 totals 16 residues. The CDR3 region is CTSSLYVGENPGELFI. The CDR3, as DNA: TGTACCAGCAGCTTATACGTGGGAGAAAACCCCGGGGAGCTGTTTATT.

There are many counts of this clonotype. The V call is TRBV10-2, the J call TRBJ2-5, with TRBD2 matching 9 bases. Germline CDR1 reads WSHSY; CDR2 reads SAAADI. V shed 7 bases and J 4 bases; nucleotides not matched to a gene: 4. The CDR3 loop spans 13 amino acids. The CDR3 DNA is TGCGCCAGCACAGGCGGGAGGGGAGAGACCCAGTACTTC. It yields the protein CASTGGRGETQYF.

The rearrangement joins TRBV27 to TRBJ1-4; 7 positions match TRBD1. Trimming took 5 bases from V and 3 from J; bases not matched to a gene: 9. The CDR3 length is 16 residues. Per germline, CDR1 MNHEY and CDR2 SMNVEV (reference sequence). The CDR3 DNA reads TGTGCCAGCAGTCTACGGACAGGCGTCGCTAATGAAAAACTGTTTTTT. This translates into CASSLRTGVANEKLFF. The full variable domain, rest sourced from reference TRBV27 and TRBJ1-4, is EAQVTQNPRYLITVTGKKLTVTCSQNMNHEYMSWYRQDPGLGLRQIYYSMNVEVTDKGDVPEGYKVSRKEKRNFPLILESPSPNQTSLYFCASSLRTGVANEKLFFGSGTQLSVL.

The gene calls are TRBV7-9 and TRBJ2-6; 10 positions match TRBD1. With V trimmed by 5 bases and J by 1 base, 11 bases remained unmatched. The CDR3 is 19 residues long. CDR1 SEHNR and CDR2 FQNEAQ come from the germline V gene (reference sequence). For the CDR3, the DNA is TGTGCCAGCAGCCAGGCATGGGACAGGGGATTATCTGGGGCCAACGTCCTGACTTTC. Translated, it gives CASSQAWDRGLSGANVLTF.

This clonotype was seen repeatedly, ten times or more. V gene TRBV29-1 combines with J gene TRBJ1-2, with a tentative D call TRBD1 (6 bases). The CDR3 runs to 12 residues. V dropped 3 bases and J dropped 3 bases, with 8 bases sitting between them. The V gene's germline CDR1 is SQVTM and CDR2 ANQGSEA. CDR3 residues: CSVEGADYGYTF. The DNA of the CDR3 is TGCAGCGTTGAGGGGGCCGACTATGGCTACACCTTC.

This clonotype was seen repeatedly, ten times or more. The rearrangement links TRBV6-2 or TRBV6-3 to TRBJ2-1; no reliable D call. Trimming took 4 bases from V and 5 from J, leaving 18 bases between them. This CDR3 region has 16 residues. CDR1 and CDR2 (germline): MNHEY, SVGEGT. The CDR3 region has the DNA TGTGCCAGCAGTTCCAGGTCTAGTCCCGGTAACAATGAGCAGTTCTTC. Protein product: CASSSRSSPGNNEQFF.

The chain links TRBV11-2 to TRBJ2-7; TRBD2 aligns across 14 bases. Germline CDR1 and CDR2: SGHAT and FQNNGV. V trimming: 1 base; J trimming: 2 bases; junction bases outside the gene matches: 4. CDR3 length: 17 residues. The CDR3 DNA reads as TGTGCCAGCAGCTTAGGACTAGCGGGAGGGCGAGCCTACGAGCAGTACTTC. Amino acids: CASSLGLAGGRAYEQYF.

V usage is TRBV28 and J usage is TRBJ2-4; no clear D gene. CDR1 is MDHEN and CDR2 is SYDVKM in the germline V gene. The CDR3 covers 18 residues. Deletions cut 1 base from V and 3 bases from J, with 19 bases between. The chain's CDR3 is CASSLYFLRWSDKNIQYF. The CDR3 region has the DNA TGTGCCAGCAGTTTATATTTTTTGAGGTGGTCGGACAAAAACATTCAGTACTTC. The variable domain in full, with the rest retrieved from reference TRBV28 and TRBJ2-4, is DVKVTQSSRYLVKRTGEKVFLECVQDMDHENMFWYRQDPGLGLRLIYFSYDVKMKEKGDIPEGYSVSREKKERFSLILESASTNQTSMYLCASSLYFLRWSDKNIQYFGAGTRLSVL.

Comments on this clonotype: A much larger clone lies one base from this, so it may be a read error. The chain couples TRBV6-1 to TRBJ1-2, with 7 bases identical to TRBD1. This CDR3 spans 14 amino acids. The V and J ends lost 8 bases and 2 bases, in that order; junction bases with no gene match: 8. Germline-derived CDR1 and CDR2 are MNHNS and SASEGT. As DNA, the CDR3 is TGTGCCAGCGGACAGGTAGCAGGGAACTATGGCTACACCTTC. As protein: CASGQVAGNYGYTF.

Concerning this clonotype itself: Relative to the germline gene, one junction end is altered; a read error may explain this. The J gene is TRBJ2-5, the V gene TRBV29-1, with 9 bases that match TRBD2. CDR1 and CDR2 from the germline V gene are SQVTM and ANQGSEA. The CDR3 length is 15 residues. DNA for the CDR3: TGTAGCGCGGGTAGCGGGGGAAGGGGTATAGAGACCCAGTGCTTC. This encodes CSAGSGGRGIETQCF. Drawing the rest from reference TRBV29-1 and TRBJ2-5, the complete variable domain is SAVISQKPSRDICQRGTSLTIQCQVDSQVTMMFWYRQQPGQSLTLIATANQGSEATYESGFVIDKFPISRPNLTFSTLTVSNMSPEDSSIYLCSAGSGGRGIETQCFGPGTRLLVL.

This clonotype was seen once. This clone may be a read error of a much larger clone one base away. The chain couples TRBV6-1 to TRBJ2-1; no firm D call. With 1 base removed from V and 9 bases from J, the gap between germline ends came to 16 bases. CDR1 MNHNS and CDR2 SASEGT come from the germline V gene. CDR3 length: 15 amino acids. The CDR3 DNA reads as TGTGCCAGCAGTGAAGAATGGTACTTCATCAGTGAGCAGTTCTTC. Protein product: CASSEEWYFISEQFF.

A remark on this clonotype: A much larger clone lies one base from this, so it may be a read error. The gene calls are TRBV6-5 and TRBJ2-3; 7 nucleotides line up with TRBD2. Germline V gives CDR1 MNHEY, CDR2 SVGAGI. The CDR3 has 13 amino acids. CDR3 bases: TGTGCCTGCAGCAGGACTAGATCAGATACGCAGTATTTT. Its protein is CACSRTRSDTQYF.

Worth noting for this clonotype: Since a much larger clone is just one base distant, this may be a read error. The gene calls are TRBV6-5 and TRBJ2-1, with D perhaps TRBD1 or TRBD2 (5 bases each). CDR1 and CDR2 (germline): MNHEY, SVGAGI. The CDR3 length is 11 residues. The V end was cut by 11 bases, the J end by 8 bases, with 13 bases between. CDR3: CAAPGHDEQFF. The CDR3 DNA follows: TGTGCCGCGCCGGGGCACGATGAGCAGTTCTTC.

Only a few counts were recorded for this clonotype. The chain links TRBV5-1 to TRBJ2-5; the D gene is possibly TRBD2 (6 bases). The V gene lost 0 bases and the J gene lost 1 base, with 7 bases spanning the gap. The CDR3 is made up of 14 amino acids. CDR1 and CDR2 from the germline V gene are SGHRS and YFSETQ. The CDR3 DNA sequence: TGCGCCAGCAGCTTGGTTAGCGGCCAAGAGACCCAGTACTTC. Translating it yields CASSLVSGQETQYF.

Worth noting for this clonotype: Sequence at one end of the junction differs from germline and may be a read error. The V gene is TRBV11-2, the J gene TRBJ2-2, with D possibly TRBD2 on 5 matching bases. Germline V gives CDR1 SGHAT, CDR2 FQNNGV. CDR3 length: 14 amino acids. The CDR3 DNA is TGTGCCAGCAGCTTGAATCCGAACACCGGGGAGCCGTTTTTT. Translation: CASSLNPNTGEPFF.

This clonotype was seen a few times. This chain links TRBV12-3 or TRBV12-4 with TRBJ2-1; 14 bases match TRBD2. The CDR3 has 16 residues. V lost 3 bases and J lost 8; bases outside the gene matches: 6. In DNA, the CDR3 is TGTGCCAGCAGTTTCGTGAGACTAGCGGGAGGGGATGAGCAGTTCTTC. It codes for CASSFVRLAGGDEQFF.

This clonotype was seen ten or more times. The CDR3 DNA follows: TGTGCCACCAGGGGCGGGAGAGGAACAGATACGCAGTATTTT. It translates to CATRGGRGTDTQYF. This rearrangement joins TRBV6-1 to TRBJ2-3; D might be TRBD2 (7 bases). Germline CDR1 MNHNS, CDR2 SASEGT. Trimming removed 10 bases at V and 3 bases at J, with 17 bases between. This CDR3 has 14 residues.

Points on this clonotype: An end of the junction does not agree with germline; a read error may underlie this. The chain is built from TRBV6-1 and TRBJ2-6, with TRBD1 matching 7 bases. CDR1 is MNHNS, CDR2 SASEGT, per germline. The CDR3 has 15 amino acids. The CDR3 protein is CVSSEGGSGANVLAF. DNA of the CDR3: TGTGTCAGCAGTGAAGGGGGCTCTGGGGCCAACGTCCTGGCTTTC.

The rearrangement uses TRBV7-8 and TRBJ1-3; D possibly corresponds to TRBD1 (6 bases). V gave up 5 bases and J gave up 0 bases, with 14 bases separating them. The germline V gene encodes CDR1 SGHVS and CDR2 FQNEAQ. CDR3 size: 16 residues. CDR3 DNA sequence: TGTGCCAGCAGCCCCAGGGGTTCGGACTCTGGAAACACCATATATTTT. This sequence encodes CASSPRGSDSGNTIYF. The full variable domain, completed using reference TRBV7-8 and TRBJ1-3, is GAGVSQSPRYKVAKRGQDVALRCDPISGHVSLFWYQQALGQGPEFLTYFQNEAQLDKSGLPSDRFFAERPEGSVSTLKIQRTQQEDSAVYLCASSPRGSDSGNTIYFGEGSWLTVV.

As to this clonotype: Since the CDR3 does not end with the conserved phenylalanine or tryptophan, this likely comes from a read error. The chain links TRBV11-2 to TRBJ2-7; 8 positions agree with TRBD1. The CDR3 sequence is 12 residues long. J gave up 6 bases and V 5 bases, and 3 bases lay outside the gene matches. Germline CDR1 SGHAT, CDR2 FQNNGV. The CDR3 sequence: CASSPQGAEQYS. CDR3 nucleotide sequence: TGTGCCAGCAGCCCCCAGGGGGCCGAGCAGTACTCC.

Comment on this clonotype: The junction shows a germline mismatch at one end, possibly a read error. The CDR3 spells CAIRKTDSWGKTIYF. In DNA, the CDR3 is TGTGCCATCAGGAAAACGGACAGTTGGGGAAAGACCATATATTTT. The chain is built from TRBV10-3 and TRBJ1-3; possibly TRBD1 for D (6 bases). This CDR3 is built from 15 residues. Germline V CDR1 and CDR2: ENHRY, SYGVKD.

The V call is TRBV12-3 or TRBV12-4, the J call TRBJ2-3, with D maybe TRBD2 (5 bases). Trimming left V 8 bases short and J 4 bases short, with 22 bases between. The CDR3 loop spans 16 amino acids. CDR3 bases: TGTGCCAGCGGTCTACTTAGTGGGAGAGGTGCAGATACGCAGTATTTT. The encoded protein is CASGLLSGRGADTQYF.

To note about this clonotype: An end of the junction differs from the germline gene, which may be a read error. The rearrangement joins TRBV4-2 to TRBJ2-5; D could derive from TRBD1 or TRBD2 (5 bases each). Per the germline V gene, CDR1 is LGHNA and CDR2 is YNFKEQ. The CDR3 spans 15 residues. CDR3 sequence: CTSGQERGCQETQYF. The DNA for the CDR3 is TGTACCAGCGGCCAAGAAAGGGGCTGTCAAGAGACCCAGTACTTC.

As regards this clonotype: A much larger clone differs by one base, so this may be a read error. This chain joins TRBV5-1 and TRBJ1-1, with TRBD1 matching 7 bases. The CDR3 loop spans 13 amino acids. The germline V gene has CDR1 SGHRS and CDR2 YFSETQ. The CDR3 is CASGLTGSTEAFF. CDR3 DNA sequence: TGCGCCAGCGGCTTGACAGGGTCCACTGAAGCTTTCTTT.

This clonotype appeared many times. The CDR3 is CASSLGQRNEQFF. Here the CDR3 DNA reads TGTGCCAGCAGTTTAGGTCAGCGGAATGAGCAGTTCTTC. The genes are TRBV12-3 or TRBV12-4 and TRBJ2-1, with D perhaps TRBD2 (5 bases). Trimming stripped 1 base from V and 7 bases from J, with 8 bases between. This CDR3 contains 13 residues.

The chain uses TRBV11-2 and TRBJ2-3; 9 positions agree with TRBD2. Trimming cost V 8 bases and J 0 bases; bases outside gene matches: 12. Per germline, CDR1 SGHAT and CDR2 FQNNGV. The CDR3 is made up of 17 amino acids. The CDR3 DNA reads TGTGCCAGCTCTTCGGTAGCGGGAGTGCTTAGCACAGATACGCAGTATTTT. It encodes CASSSVAGVLSTDTQYF.